The sequence of this T cell receptor (beta chain) was determined in a study of identical twins. As for this clonotype: What it recognizes is unknown.

The study, taken as a whole, reports: The same donors were not followed; conclusions instead depended on cross-sectional statistical analysis.

The authors used template switching to add a universal primer site and gave cDNA unique molecular identifiers. In TCRdb, the 5' RACE reads were re-called with MiXCR into one record per CDR3 protein. The table has 450,000 or so distinct CDR3 sequences, 13% to 15% seen once. The same specimen was also included in a second study, on yellow fever vaccine responses in identical twins.

Sequencing was carried out using CD4+ T cells sorted from blood. The clonotype originates from a woman between 18 and 29 years old in good health.

CDR3 amino acids: CASSPLRAAQPNEQFF. The CDR3 DNA reads TGTGCCAGCAGCCCCCTCCGGGCCGCGCAGCCAAATGAGCAGTTCTTC. The chain carries TRBV7-2 and TRBJ2-1, with D unresolved. Trimming cost V 5 bases and J 7 bases, with 21 bases left between them. Germline V gives CDR1 SGHTA, CDR2 FQGNSA. The CDR3 totals 16 residues.